The present T cell receptor beta chain was sequenced within a study of radiotherapy plus CTLA-4 blockade in lung cancer. Study as a whole: Objective responses were documented in about 20% of patients, with disease control in around 31%.

Findings and caveats of the study: Response, reportedly, was best predicted by interferon-beta along with early blood T cell clone dynamics. Once radiotherapy plus ipilimumab had been given, TCR clones derived from tumor expanded in blood.

Assay used: immunoSEQ multiplex PCR; TCRdb lists only in-frame clones, some missing. The table has about 120,000 clones, 80% to 90% seen once. CTLA-4 blockade using ipilimumab, together with focal radiation, was received by patients with chemo-refractory metastatic non-small-cell lung cancer. Trimming removed 7 bases from V and 5 bases from J, with 20 bases in between. Germline V gene data show CDR1 as SGHVS and CDR2 as FNYEAQ. This CDR3 has 16 amino acids. Remarks on this clone: The antigen is not known.

Sequencing was performed on peripheral blood, taken from a patient treated with radiotherapy plus ipilimumab. The rearrangement joins TRBV7-6 to TRBJ2-2; a weak D match, TRBD2 (7 bases). The sequence came from a human donor with non-small cell lung cancer that progressed on radiotherapy plus ipilimumab. CDR3 region: CASNDGGAEGTGELFF. For the CDR3, the DNA is TGTGCCAGCAACGATGGGGGGGCGGAGGGAACCGGGGAGCTGTTTTTT. Together with reference TRBV7-6 and TRBJ2-2, the CDR3 gives the full variable domain: GAGVSQSPRYKVTKRGQDVALRCDPISGHVSLYWYRQALGQGPEFLTYFNYEAQQDKSGLPNDRFSAERPEGSISTLTIQRTEQRDSAMYRCASNDGGAEGTGELFFGEGSRLTVL.